This T cell receptor (beta chain) was captured by sequencing in a study of early T cells in non-severe SARS-CoV-2 infection. MiXCR was run by TCRdb on the 5' RACE reads, yielding one entry per CDR3 protein. The sample consists of some 61,000 distinct CDR3 sequences, about 13% of them appearing once. CDR3 length: 11 amino acids. The V and J ends lost 8 bases and 8 bases respectively, with 12 bases between them. The sequenced sample was whole blood. V gene TRBV12-3 or TRBV12-4 combines with J gene TRBJ1-2; D gene ambiguous. The TCR originated in an adult who was a healthcare worker with PCR-confirmed SARS-CoV-2 infection or an uninfected control (not recorded which). CDR3 region: CASGRGYGYTF. The CDR3 nucleotides read TGTGCCAGCGGGCGGGGTTACGGCTACACCTTC.